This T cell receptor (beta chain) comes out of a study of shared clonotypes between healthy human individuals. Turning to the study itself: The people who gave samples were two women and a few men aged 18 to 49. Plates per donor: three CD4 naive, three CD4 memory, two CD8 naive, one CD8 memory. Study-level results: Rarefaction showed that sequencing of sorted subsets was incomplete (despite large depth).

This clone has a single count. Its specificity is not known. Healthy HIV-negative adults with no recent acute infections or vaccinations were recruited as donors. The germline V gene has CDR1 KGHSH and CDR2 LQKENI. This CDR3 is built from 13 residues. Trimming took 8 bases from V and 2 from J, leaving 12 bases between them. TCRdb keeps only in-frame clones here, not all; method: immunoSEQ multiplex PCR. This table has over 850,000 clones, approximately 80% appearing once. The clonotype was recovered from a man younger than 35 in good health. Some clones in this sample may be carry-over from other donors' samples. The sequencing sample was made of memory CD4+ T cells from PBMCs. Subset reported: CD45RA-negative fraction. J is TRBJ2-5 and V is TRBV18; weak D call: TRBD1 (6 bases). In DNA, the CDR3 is TGTGCCAGCGTTCAAGGACAGCAAGAGACCCAGTACTTC. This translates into CASVQGQQETQYF. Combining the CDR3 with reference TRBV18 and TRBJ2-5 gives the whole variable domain NAGVMQNPRHLVRRRGQEARLRCSPMKGHSHVYWYRQLPEEGLKFMVYLQKENIIDESGMPKERFSAEFPKEGPSILRIQQVVRGDSAAYFCASVQGQQETQYFGPGTRLLVL.